This TCR beta chain was recorded in a study of blood T cell repertoires in COVID-19. Study background: The United States, Italy and Spain provided the acute and convalescent COVID-19 samples. The cDNA or gDNA used as material had been derived from T cells, B-cell-depleted T cells, or PBMCs.

CDR3 length equals 16 residues. CDR1 LGHDT and CDR2 YNNKEL come from the germline V gene (reference sequence). V shed 0 bases and J shed 0 bases, with 9 bases lying between them. The repertoire was sequenced with immunoSEQ multiplex PCR; TCRdb's copy has only in-frame clones and lacks some. The sample carries a few hundred thousand clones, approximately 87% recorded once. The source material was peripheral blood. This rearrangement joins TRBV3-1 (or the pseudogene TRBV3-2) to TRBJ1-3; TRBD1 might be the D (5 bases). The sequence derives from a man between 60 and 75 years old who had recovered from COVID-19. The CDR3, as DNA: TGTGCCAGCAGCCAAGAGGCAGGGCGCTCTGGAAACACCATATATTTT. Protein product: CASSQEAGRSGNTIYF.